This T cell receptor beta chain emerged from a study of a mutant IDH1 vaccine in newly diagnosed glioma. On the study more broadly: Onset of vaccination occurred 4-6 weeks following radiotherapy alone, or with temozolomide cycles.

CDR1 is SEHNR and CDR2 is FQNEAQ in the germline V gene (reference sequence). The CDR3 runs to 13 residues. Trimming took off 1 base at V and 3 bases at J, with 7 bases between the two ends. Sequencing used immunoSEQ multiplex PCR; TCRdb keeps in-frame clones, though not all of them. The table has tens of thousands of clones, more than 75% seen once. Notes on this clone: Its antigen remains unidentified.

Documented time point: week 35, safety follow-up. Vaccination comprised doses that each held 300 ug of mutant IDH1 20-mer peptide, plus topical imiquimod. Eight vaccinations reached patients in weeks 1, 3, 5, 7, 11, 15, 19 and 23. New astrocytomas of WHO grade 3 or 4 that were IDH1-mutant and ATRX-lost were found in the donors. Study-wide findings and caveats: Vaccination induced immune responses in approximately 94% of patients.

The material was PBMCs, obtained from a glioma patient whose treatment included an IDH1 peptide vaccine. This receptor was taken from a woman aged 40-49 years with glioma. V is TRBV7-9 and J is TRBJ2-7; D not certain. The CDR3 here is CASSLGTYYEQYF. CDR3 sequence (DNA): TGTGCCAGCAGCTTAGGAACATACTACGAGCAGTACTTC.